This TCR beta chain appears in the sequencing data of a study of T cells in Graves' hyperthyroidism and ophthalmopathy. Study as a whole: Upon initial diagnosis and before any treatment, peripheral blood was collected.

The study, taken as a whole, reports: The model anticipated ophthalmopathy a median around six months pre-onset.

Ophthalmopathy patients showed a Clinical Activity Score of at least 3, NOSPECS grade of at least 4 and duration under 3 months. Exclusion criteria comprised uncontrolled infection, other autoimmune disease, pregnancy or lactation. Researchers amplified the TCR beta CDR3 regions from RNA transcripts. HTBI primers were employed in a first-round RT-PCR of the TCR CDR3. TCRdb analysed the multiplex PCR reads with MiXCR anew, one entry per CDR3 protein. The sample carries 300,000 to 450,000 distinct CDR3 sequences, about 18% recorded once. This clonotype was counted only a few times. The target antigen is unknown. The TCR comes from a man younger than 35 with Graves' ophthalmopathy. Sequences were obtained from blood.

CDR3 in DNA: TGCGCCAGCAGTGAGATCTTGACAGAAACAAACTATGGCTACACCTTC. Its translation is CASSEILTETNYGYTF. The chain is built from TRBV10-2 and TRBJ1-2, with a weak D call TRBD1 (5 bases). The CDR3 runs to 16 residues. V shed 2 bases and J shed 2 bases, with 15 bases lying between them. The germline gives CDR1 WSHSY, CDR2 SAAADI.